This TCR beta chain emerged from a study of blood T cell repertoires in COVID-19. Study information: The United States, Italy and Spain supplied acute and convalescent COVID-19 samples. From T cells, B-cell-depleted T cells, or PBMCs came the material, which was cDNA or gDNA.

Authors' data handling: Estimated nucleated cell counts came from reference gene primer amplification. Produced via immunoSEQ multiplex PCR; TCRdb's table is partial and in-frame only. Clone size and V and J calls were adopted from that table, with D and trimming inferred from the DNA. This sample carries 100,000 to 110,000 clones, over 65% of them seen once, and the ten largest clones take around 13%. CDR1 MNHEY and CDR2 SVGEGT come from the germline V gene. The CDR3 is made up of 17 amino acids. V gave up 1 base and J gave up 2 bases, with 16 bases separating them. The gene calls are TRBV6-2 or TRBV6-3 and TRBJ2-3, with D perhaps matching TRBD2 (7 bases). The clonotype was recovered from a human donor in a cohort sampled during active COVID-19. Sequencing used peripheral blood. The CDR3 DNA sequence: TGTGCCAGCAGTTACTGGGCGGGGGCGCGCACCACAGATACGCAGTATTTT. Its protein is CASSYWAGARTTDTQYF.